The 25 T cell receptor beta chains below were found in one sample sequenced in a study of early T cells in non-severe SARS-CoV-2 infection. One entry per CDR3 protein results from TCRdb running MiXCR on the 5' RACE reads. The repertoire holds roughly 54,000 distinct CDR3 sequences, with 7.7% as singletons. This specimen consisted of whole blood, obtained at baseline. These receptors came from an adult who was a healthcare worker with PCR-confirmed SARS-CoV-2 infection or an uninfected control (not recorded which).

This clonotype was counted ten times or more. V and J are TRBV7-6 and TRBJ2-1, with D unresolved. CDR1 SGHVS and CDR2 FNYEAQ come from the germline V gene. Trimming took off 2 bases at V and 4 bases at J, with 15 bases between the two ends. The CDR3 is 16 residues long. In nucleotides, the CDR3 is TGTGCCAGCAGCTTACCTGGACCGAAAACATACAATGAGCAGTTCTTC. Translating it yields CASSLPGPKTYNEQFF. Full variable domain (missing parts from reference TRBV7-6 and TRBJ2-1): GAGVSQSPRYKVTKRGQDVALRCDPISGHVSLYWYRQALGQGPEFLTYFNYEAQQDKSGLPNDRFSAERPEGSISTLTIQRTEQRDSAMYRCASSLPGPKTYNEQFFGPGTRLTVL.

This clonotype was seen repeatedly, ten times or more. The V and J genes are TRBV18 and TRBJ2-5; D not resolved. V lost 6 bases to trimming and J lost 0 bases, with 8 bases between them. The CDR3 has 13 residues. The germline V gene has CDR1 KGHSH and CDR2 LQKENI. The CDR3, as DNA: TGTGCCAGCTCCCGGGTAAACCAAGAGACCCAGTACTTC. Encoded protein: CASSRVNQETQYF.

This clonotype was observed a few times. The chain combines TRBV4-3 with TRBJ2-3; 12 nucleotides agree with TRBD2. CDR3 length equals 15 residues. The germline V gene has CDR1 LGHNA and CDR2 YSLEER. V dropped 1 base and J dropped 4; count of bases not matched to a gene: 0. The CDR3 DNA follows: TGCGCCAGCAGCCAAGGACTAGCGGGAGCAGATACGCAGTATTTT. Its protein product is CASSQGLAGADTQYF.

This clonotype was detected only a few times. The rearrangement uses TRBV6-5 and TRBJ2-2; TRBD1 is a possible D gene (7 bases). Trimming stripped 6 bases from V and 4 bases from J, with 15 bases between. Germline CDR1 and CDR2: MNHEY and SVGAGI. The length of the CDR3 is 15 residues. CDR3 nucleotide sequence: TGTGCCAGCAGATCAGGGGGGCTAAGCACCGGGGAGCTGTTTTTT. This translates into CASRSGGLSTGELFF.

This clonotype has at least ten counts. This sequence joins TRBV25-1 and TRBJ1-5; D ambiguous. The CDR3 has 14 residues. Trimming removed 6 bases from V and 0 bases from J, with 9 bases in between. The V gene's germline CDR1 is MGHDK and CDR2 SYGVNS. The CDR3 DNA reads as TGTGCCAGCAGGGGTGGCGGTAGCAATCAGCCCCAGCATTTT. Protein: CASRGGGSNQPQHF.

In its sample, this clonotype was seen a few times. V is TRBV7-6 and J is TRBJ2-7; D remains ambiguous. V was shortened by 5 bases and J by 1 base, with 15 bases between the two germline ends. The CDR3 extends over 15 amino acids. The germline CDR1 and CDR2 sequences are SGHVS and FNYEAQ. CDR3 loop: CASSTGPTGSYEQYF. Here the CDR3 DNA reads TGTGCCAGCAGCACCGGGCCAACGGGTTCCTACGAGCAGTACTTC.

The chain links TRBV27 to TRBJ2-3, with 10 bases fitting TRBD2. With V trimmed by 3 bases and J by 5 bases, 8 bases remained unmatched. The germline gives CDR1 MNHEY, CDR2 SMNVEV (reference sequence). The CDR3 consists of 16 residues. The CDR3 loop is CASSLSLAGVGDTQYF. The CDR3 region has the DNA TGTGCCAGCAGTTTGTCGCTAGCGGGAGTCGGAGATACGCAGTATTTT.

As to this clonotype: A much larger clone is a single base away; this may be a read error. DNA of the CDR3: TGCGCCGGCAGCTTGTGGGACACGAACTACGAGCAGTACTTC. Its translation: CAGSLWDTNYEQYF. The chain employs TRBV5-1 and TRBJ2-7, with D possibly being TRBD1 (6 bases). The CDR3 length is 14 residues. Germline CDR1 is SGHRS and CDR2 is YFSETQ. Together with reference TRBV5-1 and TRBJ2-7, the CDR3 gives the full variable domain: KAGVTQTPRYLIKTRGQQVTLSCSPISGHRSVSWYQQTPGQGLQFLFEYFSETQRNKGNFPGRFSGRQFSNSRSEMNVSTLELGDSALYLCAGSLWDTNYEQYFGPGTRLTVT.

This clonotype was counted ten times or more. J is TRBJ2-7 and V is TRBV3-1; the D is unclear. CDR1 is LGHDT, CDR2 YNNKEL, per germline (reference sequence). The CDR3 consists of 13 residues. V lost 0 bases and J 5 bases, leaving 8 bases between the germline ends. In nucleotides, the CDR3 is TGTGCCAGCAGCCAAGAACCGGGCAACGAGCAGTACTTC. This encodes CASSQEPGNEQYF.

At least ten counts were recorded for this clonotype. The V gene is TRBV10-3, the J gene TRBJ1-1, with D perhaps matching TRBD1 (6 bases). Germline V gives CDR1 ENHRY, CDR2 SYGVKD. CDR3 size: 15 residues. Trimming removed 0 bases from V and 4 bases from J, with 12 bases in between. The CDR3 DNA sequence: TGTGCCATCAGTGAGTCGGGAGACAGGTTCACTGAAGCTTTCTTT. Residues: CAISESGDRFTEAFF.

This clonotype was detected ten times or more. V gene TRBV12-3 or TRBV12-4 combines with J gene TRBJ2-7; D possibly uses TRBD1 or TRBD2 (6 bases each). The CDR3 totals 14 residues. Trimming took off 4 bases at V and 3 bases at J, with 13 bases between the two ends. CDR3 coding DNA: TGTGCCAGCAGTTCCTCGGGGGCAGGCTACGAGCAGTACTTC. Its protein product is CASSSSGAGYEQYF.

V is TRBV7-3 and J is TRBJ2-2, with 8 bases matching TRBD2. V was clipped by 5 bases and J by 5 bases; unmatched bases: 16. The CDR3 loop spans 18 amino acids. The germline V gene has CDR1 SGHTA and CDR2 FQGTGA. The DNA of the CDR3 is TGTGCCAGCAGCCCCACGGGGGTAGCGGGACGGTCGACCGGGGAGCTGTTTTTT. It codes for CASSPTGVAGRSTGELFF.

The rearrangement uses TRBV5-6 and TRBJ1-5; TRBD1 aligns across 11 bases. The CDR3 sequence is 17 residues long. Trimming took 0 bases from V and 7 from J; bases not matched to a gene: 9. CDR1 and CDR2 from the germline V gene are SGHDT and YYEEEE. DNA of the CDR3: TGTGCCAGCAGCTTGGAGGCGGGACAGGGGGTTTGGCAGCCCCAGCATTTT. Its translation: CASSLEAGQGVWQPQHF. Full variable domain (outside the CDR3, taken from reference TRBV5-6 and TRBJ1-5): DAGVTQSPTHLIKTRGQQVTLRCSPKSGHDTVSWYQQALGQGPQFIFQYYEEEERQRGNFPDRFSGHQFPNYSSELNVNALLLGDSALYLCASSLEAGQGVWQPQHFGDGTRLSIL.

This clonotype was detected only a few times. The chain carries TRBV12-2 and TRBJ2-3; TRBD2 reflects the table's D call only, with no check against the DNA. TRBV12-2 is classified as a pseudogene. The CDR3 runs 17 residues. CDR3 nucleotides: TGTGCAAGTCGCTTAGGCCCAGCCGCGGGAGGGACAGATACGCAGTATTTT. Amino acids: CASRLGPAAGGTDTQYF.

CDR3 DNA sequence: TGTGCCAGCAGCGAAGGACTAAAAGAGACCCAGTACTTC. This codes for CASSEGLKETQYF. The V gene is TRBV7-9, the J gene TRBJ2-5; a possible D gene is TRBD2 (6 bases). The CDR3 has 13 residues. V dropped 5 bases and J dropped 3 bases, with 10 bases sitting between them. Germline-derived CDR1 and CDR2 are SEHNR and FQNEAQ (reference sequence).

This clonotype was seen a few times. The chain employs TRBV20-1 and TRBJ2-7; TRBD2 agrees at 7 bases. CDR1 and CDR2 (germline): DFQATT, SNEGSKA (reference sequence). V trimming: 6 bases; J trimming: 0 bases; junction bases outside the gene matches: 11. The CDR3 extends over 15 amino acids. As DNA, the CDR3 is TGCAGTGCCATGTACCTAGCGGCAAGCTCCTACGAGCAGTACTTC. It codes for CSAMYLAASSYEQYF.

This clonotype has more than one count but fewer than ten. The CDR3 protein is CASSLPGLGNYEQYF. CDR3 nucleotide sequence: TGTGCCAGCAGCCTCCCGGGCCTGGGGAACTACGAGCAGTACTTC. The chain carries TRBV7-9 and TRBJ2-7; no reliable D call. Germline-derived CDR1 and CDR2 are SEHNR and FQNEAQ (reference sequence). This CDR3 comprises 15 residues. V was trimmed by 5 bases and J by 3 bases, leaving 17 bases between them.

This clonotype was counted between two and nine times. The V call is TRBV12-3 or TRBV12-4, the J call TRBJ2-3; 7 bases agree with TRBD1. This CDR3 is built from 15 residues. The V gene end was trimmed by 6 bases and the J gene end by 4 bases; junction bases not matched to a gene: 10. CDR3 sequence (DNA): TGTGCCAGCAGACCCCCGACAGGGCTCGCAGATACGCAGTATTTT. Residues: CASRPPTGLADTQYF.

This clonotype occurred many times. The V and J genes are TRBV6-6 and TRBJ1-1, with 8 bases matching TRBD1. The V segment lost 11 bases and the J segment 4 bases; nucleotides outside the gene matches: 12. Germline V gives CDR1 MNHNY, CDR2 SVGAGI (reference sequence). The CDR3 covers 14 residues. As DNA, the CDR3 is TGTGCCGGCCGACAGGGGAGGGGGGGCACTGAAGCTTTCTTT. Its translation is CAGRQGRGGTEAFF.

The CDR3 sequence is CSVVSGSYNEQFF. The CDR3 DNA reads TGCAGCGTTGTTAGCGGCTCCTACAATGAGCAGTTCTTC. The chain couples TRBV29-1 to TRBJ2-1, with a tentative D call TRBD2 (6 bases). The CDR3 sequence is 13 residues long. V shed 4 bases and J shed 0 bases, with 7 bases lying between them. Germline-derived CDR1 and CDR2 are SQVTM and ANQGSEA.

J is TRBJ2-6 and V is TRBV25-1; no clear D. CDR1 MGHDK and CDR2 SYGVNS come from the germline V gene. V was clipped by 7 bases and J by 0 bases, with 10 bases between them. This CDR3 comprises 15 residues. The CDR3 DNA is TGTGCCAGCAATCCCAGCCACTCTGGGGCCAACGTCCTGACTTTC. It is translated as CASNPSHSGANVLTF. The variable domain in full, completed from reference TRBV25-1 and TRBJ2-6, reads EADIYQTPRYLVIGTGKKITLECSQTMGHDKMYWYQQDPGMELHLIHYSYGVNSTEKGDLSSESTVSRIRTEHFPLTLESARPSHTSQYLCASNPSHSGANVLTFGAGSRLTVL.

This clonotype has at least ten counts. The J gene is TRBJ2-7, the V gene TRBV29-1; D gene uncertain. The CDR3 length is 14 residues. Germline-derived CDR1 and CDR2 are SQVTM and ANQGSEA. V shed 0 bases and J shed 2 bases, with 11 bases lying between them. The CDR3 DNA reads TGCAGCGTTGAAGATGAGACTGCTACCTACGAGCAGTACTTC. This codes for CSVEDETATYEQYF.

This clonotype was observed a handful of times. In DNA, the CDR3 is TGCGCCAGCAGCGACGAGGGAGGTACTGAAGCTTTCTTT. Residues: CASSDEGGTEAFF. This chain joins TRBV5-1 and TRBJ1-1; D is unresolved. The ends were cut back, 4 bases at V and 5 bases at J, with 12 bases in the middle. The CDR3 totals 13 residues. Per the germline V gene, CDR1 is SGHRS and CDR2 is YFSETQ.

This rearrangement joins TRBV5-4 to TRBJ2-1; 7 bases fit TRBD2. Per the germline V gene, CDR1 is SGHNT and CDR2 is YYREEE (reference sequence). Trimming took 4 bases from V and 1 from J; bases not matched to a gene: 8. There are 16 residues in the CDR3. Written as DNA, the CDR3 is TGTGCCAGCAGCCGGCAAGGTAGCGGGTCCTACAATGAGCAGTTCTTC. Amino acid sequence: CASSRQGSGSYNEQFF.

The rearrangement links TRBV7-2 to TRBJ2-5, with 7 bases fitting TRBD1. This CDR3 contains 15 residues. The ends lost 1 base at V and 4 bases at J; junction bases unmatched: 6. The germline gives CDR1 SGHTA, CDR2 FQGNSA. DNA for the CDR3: TGTGCCAGCAGCTTAGGACAGGGCTCAACAGAGACCCAGTACTTC. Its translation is CASSLGQGSTETQYF.